These 28 T cell receptor beta chains share one sample of origin, sequenced in a study of blood T cell repertoires in COVID-19. Clones were sequenced by immunoSEQ multiplex PCR, and TCRdb holds only the in-frame ones, with some missing. The sample contains 55,000 to 75,000 clones, over 60% of which appear only once. Sequences were obtained from peripheral blood. These receptors were taken from a human donor in a cohort sampled during active COVID-19.

The genes are TRBV4-3 and TRBJ1-5; no clear D gene. Germline CDR1 LGHNA, CDR2 YSLEER. This CDR3 is 15 amino acids long. Trimming left V 0 bases short and J 3 bases short, with 9 bases between. CDR3 in amino acids: CASSQEPGNNQPQHF. In nucleotides, the CDR3 is TGCGCCAGCAGCCAAGAACCGGGGAACAATCAGCCCCAGCATTTT.

V gene TRBV5-5 combines with J gene TRBJ2-5; D may be TRBD2 (6 bases). Trimming cost V 4 bases and J 4 bases, with 14 bases left between them. From germline, CDR1 is SGHKS and CDR2 YYEKEE (reference sequence). The CDR3 runs to 14 residues. CDR3 nucleotide sequence: TGTGCCAGCAGCAGATTAGACGGGGGAGAGACCCAGTACTTC. This sequence encodes CASSRLDGGETQYF. Based on the CDR3 plus reference TRBV5-5 and TRBJ2-5, the full variable domain is DAGVTQSPTHLIKTRGQQVTLRCSPISGHKSVSWYQQVLGQGPQFIFQYYEKEERGRGNFPDRFSARQFPNYSSELNVNALLLGDSALYLCASSRLDGGETQYFGPGTRLLVL.

The genes are TRBV2 and TRBJ1-6; D is perhaps TRBD1 (5 bases). V gave up 7 bases and J gave up 6 bases, with 19 bases separating them. Germline V gene sequence: CDR1 SNHLY, CDR2 FYNNEI. The CDR3 runs 16 residues. CDR3 nucleotides: TGTGCCAGCACCGAAGGAACAGGCCCTCGTAATTCACCCCTCCACTTT. This gives the protein CASTEGTGPRNSPLHF.

J is TRBJ2-7 and V is TRBV7-6; D not resolved. The germline gives CDR1 SGHVS, CDR2 FNYEAQ. This CDR3 is 14 amino acids long. With 3 bases removed from V and 1 base from J, the gap between germline ends came to 10 bases. CDR3 residues: CASSLSPTSYEQYF. The CDR3 DNA sequence: TGTGCCAGCAGCTTGTCGCCGACTTCCTACGAGCAGTACTTC.

The count of this clone is one. V usage is TRBV5-1 and J usage is TRBJ2-3, with a weak D call TRBD1 (6 bases). CDR1 is SGHRS, CDR2 YFSETQ, per germline. Trimming left V 4 bases short and J 3 bases short, with 18 bases between. The CDR3 extends over 16 amino acids. In nucleotides, the CDR3 is TGCGCCAGCAGCAAGCGGACAGAGGGACCTACAGATACGCAGTATTTT. Protein sequence: CASSKRTEGPTDTQYF.

The rearrangement joins TRBV7-2 to TRBJ2-6; 12 bases match TRBD1. V trimming: 6 bases; J trimming: 2 bases; junction bases outside the gene matches: 5. Germline assignment: CDR1 SGHTA and CDR2 FQGNSA. The CDR3 runs 17 residues. The CDR3, as DNA: TGTGCCAGCAGGTCCGGGACAGGGGGCGCTGGGGCCAACGTCCTGACTTTC. This sequence encodes CASRSGTGGAGANVLTF.

This clone was recorded only once. The gene calls are TRBV3-1 (or the pseudogene TRBV3-2) and TRBJ2-1, with D possibly matching TRBD2 (5 bases). The germline V and J ends were trimmed by 1 base and 5 bases, with 12 bases remaining between them. The CDR3 covers 15 residues. Germline V gene lookup returns CDR1 LGHDT and CDR2 YNNKEL (reference sequence). This CDR3 is CASSQAPGKNNEQFF. Written as DNA, the CDR3 is TGTGCCAGCAGCCAAGCACCGGGGAAAAACAATGAGCAGTTCTTC.

The J gene is TRBJ2-7, the V gene TRBV28; D may be TRBD2 (5 bases). V gave up 5 bases and J gave up 2 bases, with 13 bases separating them. The length of the CDR3 is 14 residues. The germline V gene has CDR1 MDHEN and CDR2 SYDVKM. The CDR3 region is CASSTFEGTYEQYF. The CDR3 coding sequence is TGTGCCAGCAGTACCTTTGAGGGTACCTACGAGCAGTACTTC.

The V and J genes are TRBV2 and TRBJ2-3, with a possible D match to TRBD2 (6 bases). The CDR3 has 14 residues. Trimming cost V 7 bases and J 4 bases, with 15 bases left between them. The germline gives CDR1 SNHLY, CDR2 FYNNEI. The CDR3 region has the DNA TGTGCCAGCACCATCCTCCCGGGGGCAGATACGCAGTATTTT. This translates into CASTILPGADTQYF. Full variable domain (rest looked up from reference TRBV2 and TRBJ2-3): EPEVTQTPSHQVTQMGQEVILRCVPISNHLYFYWYRQILGQKVEFLVSFYNNEISEKSEIFDDQFSVERPDGSNFTLKIRSTKLEDSAMYFCASTILPGADTQYFGPGTRLTVL.

The V call is TRBV6-5, the J call TRBJ2-3, with 9 bases identical to TRBD2. The CDR3 extends over 14 amino acids. Germline trimming cut 7 bases from V and 4 bases from J; bases unmatched to any gene: 6. Looked up from germline, CDR1 is MNHEY and CDR2 is SVGAGI. The CDR3 reads CASTEGTSSDTQYF. CDR3 bases: TGTGCCAGCACCGAAGGGACTAGCTCAGATACGCAGTATTTT.

V is TRBV5-1 and J is TRBJ2-1; TRBD1 aligns across 12 bases. The germline V gene encodes CDR1 SGHRS and CDR2 YFSETQ. The CDR3 consists of 13 residues. The V and J ends lost 4 bases and 15 bases, in that order; junction bases with no gene match: 8. CDR3 coding DNA: TGCGCCAGCAGCGGGGGGACAGGGGGCGCGTCGTTCTTC. Translating it yields CASSGGTGGASFF.

The gene calls are TRBV3-1 (or the pseudogene TRBV3-2) and TRBJ1-3, with 9 nucleotides matching TRBD1. V lost 0 bases to trimming and J lost 0 bases; unmatched junction nucleotides: 9. CDR3 length equals 19 residues. The V gene's germline CDR1 is LGHDT and CDR2 YNNKEL (reference sequence). This CDR3 reads CASSQDGKDRGYSGNTIYF. CDR3 in DNA: TGTGCCAGCAGCCAAGATGGAAAGGACAGGGGATACTCTGGAAACACCATATATTTT.

This sequence joins TRBV19 and TRBJ2-1; the match to TRBD2 covers 12 bases. Germline V gives CDR1 LNHDA, CDR2 SQIVND (reference sequence). V was pared by 9 bases and J by 4 bases, with 13 bases of the junction left unmatched. The CDR3 has 17 amino acids. The CDR3: CASTWSSGRAQYNEQFF. As DNA, the CDR3 is TGTGCCAGCACCTGGTCTAGCGGGAGGGCCCAATACAATGAGCAGTTCTTC.

The V and J genes are TRBV5-8 and TRBJ2-1, with 8 nucleotides matching TRBD2. The germline V gene encodes CDR1 SGHTS and CDR2 YDEGEE. V shed 4 bases and J 10 bases; nucleotides not matched to a gene: 19. This CDR3 spans 17 amino acids. This CDR3 reads CASSGASGQDGVMEQFF. The CDR3 nucleotides are TGTGCCAGCAGCGGGGCTAGCGGGCAGGATGGGGTTATGGAGCAGTTCTTC.

The gene calls are TRBV5-1 and TRBJ2-4; TRBD1 aligns across 7 bases. V shed 2 bases and J 8 bases; nucleotides not matched to a gene: 7. The CDR3 totals 14 residues. Germline CDR1 is SGHRS and CDR2 is YFSETQ. CDR3 residues: CASSFSGGLDIQYF. The CDR3 DNA reads TGCGCCAGCAGCTTTTCAGGGGGTTTGGACATTCAGTACTTC.

The rearrangement links TRBV7-2 to TRBJ2-7; 9 bases fit TRBD2. Germline CDR1 reads SGHTA; CDR2 reads FQGNSA. This CDR3 is built from 14 residues. V was pared by 6 bases and J by 3 bases, with 6 bases of the junction left unmatched. DNA of the CDR3: TGTGCCAGCAGACGGCGGGAGGGGAGCTACGAGCAGTACTTC. Amino acid sequence: CASRRREGSYEQYF.

The J gene is TRBJ1-5, the V gene TRBV19, with D perhaps TRBD1 (6 bases). V was pared by 4 bases and J by 2 bases, with 18 bases between. CDR1 is LNHDA and CDR2 is SQIVND in the germline V gene (reference sequence). This CDR3 is built from 17 residues. The CDR3 protein is CASSKGIGGRGNQPQHF. CDR3 nucleotides: TGTGCCAGTAGTAAGGGGATTGGGGGCCGAGGCAATCAGCCCCAGCATTTT.

The sample holds a few counts of this clone. The chain links TRBV20-1 to TRBJ1-1, with TRBD1 matching over 7 bases. Germline V gene data show CDR1 as DFQATT and CDR2 as SNEGSKA (reference sequence). The CDR3 length is 14 residues. V shed 3 bases and J 5 bases; nucleotides not matched to a gene: 9. As DNA, the CDR3 is TGCAGTGCTAGTCGGGAGGGGGCTGGGACTGAAGCTTTCTTT. Its translation: CSASREGAGTEAFF.

This clone was observed a few times. V is TRBV9 and J is TRBJ2-3; 12 bases map to TRBD2. The V and J ends lost 4 bases and 3 bases, in that order; junction bases with no gene match: 9. Per the germline V gene, CDR1 is SGDLS and CDR2 is YYNGEE. The CDR3 totals 17 residues. The CDR3 region is CASSTTLTSGGTDTQYF. In DNA, the CDR3 is TGTGCCAGCAGCACCACCCTGACTAGCGGGGGAACAGATACGCAGTATTTT.

The rearrangement links TRBV6-6 to TRBJ2-7, with TRBD1 matching over 10 bases. Germline CDR1 and CDR2: MNHNY and SVGAGI (reference sequence). Trimming took 0 bases from V and 2 from J; bases not matched to a gene: 4. This CDR3 region has 16 residues. CDR3 nucleotide sequence: TGTGCCAGCAGTTACTCGTACGGGACAGGGGCCTACGAGCAGTACTTC. Its protein product is CASSYSYGTGAYEQYF.

V and J are TRBV7-2 and TRBJ2-3, with 9 nucleotides matching TRBD2. V was pared by 5 bases and J by 10 bases, with 7 bases of the junction left unmatched. CDR1 SGHTA and CDR2 FQGNSA come from the germline V gene. The CDR3 has 13 residues. DNA for the CDR3: TGTGCCAGCAGCGGAGATAGCGGGGGAGCGCAGTATTTT. Its protein is CASSGDSGGAQYF.

Only one count was recorded for this clone. This rearrangement joins TRBV20-1 to TRBJ2-5, with TRBD2 as a possible D gene (5 bases). CDR3 length equals 11 residues. Trimming cost V 7 bases and J 5 bases, with 11 bases left between them. Germline CDR1 DFQATT, CDR2 SNEGSKA (reference sequence). CDR3 in amino acids: CSGWTGETQYF. CDR3 in DNA: TGCAGTGGTTGGACGGGGGAGACCCAGTACTTC.

V usage is TRBV4-3 and J usage is TRBJ2-5, with TRBD1 as a possible D gene (6 bases). CDR3 length: 14 residues. The germline V gene has CDR1 LGHNA and CDR2 YSLEER. V lost 0 bases, J lost 6 bases, and 11 bases lay in between. The CDR3 DNA sequence: TGCGCCAGCAGCCAAGAAGACAGGAAACAGACCCAGTACTTC. Its protein product is CASSQEDRKQTQYF.

This clone was seen a handful of times. The V call is TRBV7-6, the J call TRBJ2-7, with 9 bases identical to TRBD1. This CDR3 spans 17 amino acids. After removal of 3 bases from V and 6 bases from J, the junction contained 15 bases not matched to a gene. Looked up from germline, CDR1 is SGHVS and CDR2 is FNYEAQ. The CDR3 loop is CASSLQLSGTGRREQYF. The CDR3 bases are TGTGCCAGCAGCTTGCAACTAAGCGGGACAGGGAGGCGCGAGCAGTACTTC.

J is TRBJ2-7 and V is TRBV28, with 13 bases matching TRBD2. This CDR3 region has 18 residues. Germline V gives CDR1 MDHEN, CDR2 SYDVKM. The J segment lost 7 bases and the V segment lost 1 base, leaving 13 bases of the junction unmatched. CDR3 DNA: TGTGCCAGCAGTTTATTGTCGCGGACTAGCGGGAGAATCCGGGAGCAGTACTTC. Its translation is CASSLLSRTSGRIREQYF.

This clone was found a few times. J is TRBJ1-6 and V is TRBV4-3; 8 positions agree with TRBD1. The CDR3 spans 18 residues. Germline V gene lookup returns CDR1 LGHNA and CDR2 YSLEER. V gave up 0 bases and J gave up 10 bases; unmatched junction bases: 14. CDR3: CASSQDPGQAPRGSPLHF. The CDR3 DNA is TGCGCCAGCAGCCAAGATCCGGGACAGGCACCGAGGGGGTCACCCCTCCACTTT.

The chain is built from TRBV19 and TRBJ2-6, with 7 positions matching TRBD2. This CDR3 region has 17 residues. Germline loops: CDR1 LNHDA, CDR2 SQIVND (reference sequence). J lost 1 base, V lost 1 base, and 4 bases had no gene match. The CDR3, as DNA: TGTGCCAGTAGTATAGTGGGAGGGCCGTCTGGGGCCAACGTCCTGACTTTC. Protein product: CASSIVGGPSGANVLTF.

This clone turned up a few times. The chain couples TRBV7-9 to TRBJ2-5; 12 nucleotides agree with TRBD2. The germline gives CDR1 SEHNR, CDR2 FQNEAQ (reference sequence). The length of the CDR3 is 15 residues. Losses at the gene ends were 5 bases for V and 4 bases for J; bases not matched to a gene: 5. This chain's CDR3 is CASSTRLAGAETQYF. CDR3 DNA sequence: TGTGCCAGCAGCACCAGACTAGCGGGGGCAGAGACCCAGTACTTC.